The 25 T cell receptor beta chains below were found in one sample sequenced in a study of T cell changes during pregnancy in multiple sclerosis. The table came from immunoSEQ multiplex PCR; TCRdb's copy has only in-frame clones and leaves some out. The table has about 93,000 clones, roughly 92% seen once. Specimen: peripheral blood, collected after pregnancy. The receptors stem from a female donor with multiple sclerosis, enrolled in a pregnancy study.

The chain carries TRBV11-2 and TRBJ2-1, with TRBD2 matching over 8 bases. Germline lookup yields CDR1 SGHAT and CDR2 FQNNGV. V lost 5 bases to trimming and J lost 0 bases; unmatched junction nucleotides: 15. The CDR3 spans 19 residues. The CDR3 is CASSGVGLAGHLSYNEQFF. In DNA form, the CDR3 reads TGTGCCAGCAGCGGAGTAGGGCTAGCGGGCCACCTCTCCTACAATGAGCAGTTCTTC.

In its sample, this clone was seen a few times. J is TRBJ2-5 and V is TRBV7-2; D is perhaps TRBD2 (5 bases). This CDR3 spans 13 amino acids. CDR1 and CDR2 from the germline V gene are SGHTA and FQGNSA. V lost 3 bases, J lost 5 bases, and 10 bases lay in between. The CDR3 nucleotides are TGTGCCAGCAGCTTCTCTAGCCTCGAGACCCAGTACTTC. Its protein is CASSFSSLETQYF.

J is TRBJ2-1 and V is TRBV30, with D tentatively TRBD2 (6 bases). The V end was cut by 3 bases, the J end by 9 bases, with 15 bases between. CDR3 length: 13 residues. Germline V lookup: CDR1 GTSNPN, CDR2 SVGIG (reference sequence). The CDR3 protein is CAWSLWRGSEQFF. The CDR3 DNA reads as TGTGCCTGGAGCCTTTGGCGGGGCAGTGAGCAGTTCTTC.

The chain has TRBV19 and TRBJ2-7; 8 bases agree with TRBD1. V lost 9 bases and J lost 0; bases outside the gene matches: 19. The CDR3 contains 18 residues. Germline V lookup: CDR1 LNHDA, CDR2 SQIVND (reference sequence). CDR3 DNA sequence: TGTGCCAGGCCTGTCTATCTACACCGGGACAGGAGCTCCTACGAGCAGTACTTC. This codes for CARPVYLHRDRSSYEQYF.

The chain uses TRBV9 and TRBJ2-7, with TRBD2 as a possible D gene (6 bases). The CDR3 loop spans 14 amino acids. CDR1 is SGDLS and CDR2 is YYNGEE in the germline V gene. The germline V and J ends were trimmed by 5 bases and 2 bases, with 14 bases remaining between them. The chain's CDR3 is CASRSREAPYEQYF. In nucleotides, the CDR3 is TGTGCCAGCAGGTCCAGGGAGGCTCCCTACGAGCAGTACTTC.

The rearrangement joins TRBV29-1 to TRBJ1-1; D is perhaps TRBD1 (5 bases). The CDR3 has 13 residues. V dropped 6 bases and J dropped 4 bases, with 15 bases sitting between them. Germline V gene lookup returns CDR1 SQVTM and CDR2 ANQGSEA. The DNA for the CDR3 is TGCAGCGTCTCCTCCCAGGGCGGCACTGAAGCTTTCTTT. Translating gives CSVSSQGGTEAFF.

This clone has a handful of counts. V and J are TRBV19 and TRBJ2-7, with 10 positions matching TRBD1. Germline values: CDR1 LNHDA, CDR2 SQIVND (reference sequence). J gave up 5 bases and V 4 bases, and 2 bases lay outside the gene matches. CDR3 size: 13 residues. The CDR3 sequence: CASSRQGANEQYF. The CDR3 region has the DNA TGTGCCAGTAGTAGACAGGGGGCCAACGAGCAGTACTTC. Based on the CDR3 plus reference TRBV19 and TRBJ2-7, the full variable domain is DGGITQSPKYLFRKEGQNVTLSCEQNLNHDAMYWYRQDPGQGLRLIYYSQIVNDFQKGDIAEGYSVSREKKESFPLTVTSAQKNPTAFYLCASSRQGANEQYFGPGTRLTVT.

In this sample, this clone turned up once. The genes are TRBV7-2 and TRBJ1-3; 9 nucleotides agree with TRBD1. The CDR3 is 17 amino acids. V dropped 0 bases and J dropped 3; count of bases not matched to a gene: 6. Germline V gene data show CDR1 as SGHTA and CDR2 as FQGNSA. As DNA, the CDR3 is TGTGCCAGCAGCTTAGCGTTGGGGACAGGGAATGGAAACACCATATATTTT. It specifies CASSLALGTGNGNTIYF.

This sequence joins TRBV6-5 and TRBJ2-1; tentative D call: TRBD2 (6 bases). V lost 3 bases and J lost 10, with 16 bases in between. Per germline, CDR1 MNHEY and CDR2 SVGAGI. This CDR3 comprises 14 residues. The CDR3 sequence: CASSYGGSEVEQFF. CDR3 DNA: TGTGCCAGCAGTTATGGGGGGAGCGAGGTGGAGCAGTTCTTC.

This sequence joins TRBV7-2 and TRBJ1-2; 7 nucleotides align to TRBD1. V lost 5 bases to trimming and J lost 2 bases; unmatched junction nucleotides: 11. CDR3 length equals 16 residues. From germline, CDR1 is SGHTA and CDR2 FQGNSA. The CDR3 spells CASSPPGQGGNYGYTF. The DNA for the CDR3 is TGTGCCAGCAGCCCCCCCGGGCAGGGGGGAAACTATGGCTACACCTTC.

This clone is a singleton in its sample. The rearrangement uses TRBV12-5 and TRBJ1-5; 10 nucleotides line up with TRBD1. The V gene end was trimmed by 1 base and the J gene end by 6 bases; junction bases not matched to a gene: 24. CDR3 length: 22 amino acids. Germline loops: CDR1 LGHNT, CDR2 FRNRAP. CDR3 in DNA: TGTGCTAGTGGTTTGGCGAGATCGGGACAGGGGCCCTTGAGTGGAGTGAGTCAGCCCCAGCATTTT. Translating it yields CASGLARSGQGPLSGVSQPQHF.

V usage is TRBV7-6 and J usage is TRBJ1-2, with 7 bases aligning to TRBD1. This CDR3 region has 13 residues. The V segment lost 2 bases and the J segment 8 bases; nucleotides outside the gene matches: 5. Germline lookup yields CDR1 SGHVS and CDR2 FNYEAQ. The CDR3 region is CASSLSQGEGYTF. In nucleotides, the CDR3 is TGTGCCAGCAGCTTATCGCAGGGGGAAGGCTACACCTTC.

The chain is built from TRBV30 and TRBJ2-7; unclear D gene. Germline V gives CDR1 GTSNPN, CDR2 SVGIG (reference sequence). This CDR3 contains 11 residues. The CDR3 sequence is CAHETSYEQYF. The CDR3 DNA sequence: TGTGCACATGAGACAAGCTACGAGCAGTACTTC.

J is TRBJ2-3 and V is TRBV10-3, with D possibly TRBD2 on 5 matching bases. The CDR3 consists of 12 residues. Germline V gene lookup returns CDR1 ENHRY and CDR2 SYGVKD. Deletions cut 7 bases from V and 4 bases from J, with 9 bases between. CDR3 protein: CAIKRESDTQYF. CDR3 DNA sequence: TGTGCCATCAAAAGGGAGTCAGATACGCAGTATTTT.

This chain links TRBV5-1 with TRBJ2-3; D gene ambiguous. Trimming cost V 3 bases and J 0 bases, with 5 bases left between them. Germline CDR1 reads SGHRS; CDR2 reads YFSETQ. The CDR3 sequence is 13 residues long. The CDR3 DNA follows: TGCGCCAGCAGCTCGCAGAGCACAGATACGCAGTATTTT. It codes for CASSSQSTDTQYF. The whole variable domain, filled in from reference TRBV5-1 and TRBJ2-3, reads KAGVTQTPRYLIKTRGQQVTLSCSPISGHRSVSWYQQTPGQGLQFLFEYFSETQRNKGNFPGRFSGRQFSNSRSEMNVSTLELGDSALYLCASSSQSTDTQYFGPGTRLTVL.

V is TRBV4-2 and J is TRBJ2-6; D is possibly TRBD1 (5 bases). Germline CDR1 LGHNA, CDR2 YNFKEQ. The CDR3 loop spans 17 amino acids. Between the trimmed V and J ends, which lost 5 bases and 0 bases, there was a span of 14 bases. The CDR3 DNA sequence: TGTGCCAGCAGCGCGTCAGGGTCGAACTCTGGGGCCAACGTCCTGACTTTC. As protein: CASSASGSNSGANVLTF.

This chain uses TRBV29-1 with TRBJ1-5, with D perhaps matching TRBD1 (5 bases). Germline CDR1 SQVTM, CDR2 ANQGSEA. The CDR3 has 13 amino acids. The V gene lost 5 bases and the J gene lost 0 bases, with 8 bases spanning the gap. The CDR3 spells CSVLQGSNQPQHF. In DNA, the CDR3 is TGCAGCGTTCTTCAGGGTAGCAATCAGCCCCAGCATTTT.

This rearrangement joins TRBV10-3 to TRBJ1-2, with 9 bases lining up with TRBD1. This CDR3 has 14 residues. From germline, CDR1 is ENHRY and CDR2 SYGVKD. The V and J ends lost 11 bases and 3 bases, in that order; junction bases with no gene match: 10. The CDR3 loop reads CAVEDRGPYYGYTF. CDR3 nucleotide sequence: TGTGCCGTGGAGGACAGGGGCCCCTACTATGGCTACACCTTC.

V and J are TRBV7-9 and TRBJ2-5; TRBD1 matches at 11 bases. The CDR3 consists of 16 residues. Trimming at V came to 2 bases and at J to 2 bases, leaving 4 bases not matched to a gene. Germline CDR1 reads SEHNR; CDR2 reads FQNEAQ (reference sequence). This CDR3 is CASSLRRDRGQETQYF. DNA of the CDR3: TGTGCCAGCAGCTTACGCCGGGACAGGGGGCAAGAGACCCAGTACTTC.

V gene TRBV6-5 combines with J gene TRBJ1-1, with a tentative D call TRBD1 (6 bases). Germline V gene data show CDR1 as MNHEY and CDR2 as SVGAGI. Trimming removed 5 bases from V and 0 bases from J, with 13 bases in between. The CDR3 runs to 15 residues. The DNA of the CDR3 is TGTGCCAGCAGTCCAACAGGGAGAATGAACACTGAAGCTTTCTTT. Translating gives CASSPTGRMNTEAFF.

This clone was seen only a few times. The CDR3 DNA is TGTGCCAGCAGTGACAGAAGTCGATATGGCTACACCTTC. It translates to CASSDRSRYGYTF. The chain is built from TRBV6-1 and TRBJ1-2; D is undetermined. The CDR3 is 13 residues long. Trimming shortened V by 3 bases and J by 5 bases, and 10 bases separated the two germline ends. CDR1 MNHNS and CDR2 SASEGT come from the germline V gene.

This chain joins TRBV14 and TRBJ2-7; a possible D gene is TRBD1 (7 bases). The V gene's germline CDR1 is SGHDN and CDR2 FVKESK. This CDR3 is built from 16 residues. V gave up 1 base and J gave up 12 bases, with 25 bases separating them. CDR3 nucleotides: TGTGCCAGCAGCCAAGGTTCGCGGGACAGCTGGCGGTTGGCGTACTTC. Protein: CASSQGSRDSWRLAYF.

J is TRBJ1-1 and V is TRBV9; D not resolved. This CDR3 comprises 13 residues. Trimming took off 4 bases at V and 5 bases at J, with 12 bases between the two ends. From germline, CDR1 is SGDLS and CDR2 YYNGEE. CDR3 coding DNA: TGTGCCAGCAGCCCCGAGAGGTGGACTGAAGCTTTCTTT. It codes for CASSPERWTEAFF. The whole variable domain, remainder taken from reference TRBV9 and TRBJ1-1, is DSGVTQTPKHLITATGQRVTLRCSPRSGDLSVYWYQQSLDQGLQFLIQYYNGEERAKGNILERFSAQQFPDLHSELNLSSLELGDSALYFCASSPERWTEAFFGQGTRLTVV.

This rearrangement joins TRBV6-5 to TRBJ1-1, with D maybe TRBD1 (6 bases). This CDR3 contains 14 residues. Germline assignment: CDR1 MNHEY and CDR2 SVGAGI. The V gene lost 2 bases and the J gene lost 4 bases, with 11 bases spanning the gap. The CDR3 region is CASSYAPGATEAFF. The CDR3 region has the DNA TGTGCCAGCAGTTACGCCCCAGGGGCCACTGAAGCTTTCTTT.

CDR3 sequence: CASSGTGLQGYTF. CDR3 bases: TGTGCCAGCAGTGGGACAGGGCTTCAGGGCTACACCTTC. J is TRBJ1-2 and V is TRBV2; 8 bases align to TRBD1. The germline V gene encodes CDR1 SNHLY and CDR2 FYNNEI. V lost 4 bases, J lost 8 bases, and 6 bases stayed unmatched. The CDR3 is 13 residues long.